The T cell receptor beta chain under discussion was sequenced for a study of blood T cells in healthy people across ages. In terms of origin and age, donors were healthy Caucasian individuals from Russia aged about 6 to 100. The authors extracted at least 5 micrograms of total RNA per sample. The CDR3 covers 15 residues. CDR1 and CDR2 (germline): KGHDR, SFDVKD. Then a second PCR, running about 6 to 11 cycles, was carried out with a sample-barcoded 5' primer and a J-beta primer mix. All cDNA molecules were each tagged by a template-switch adaptor with 12 random nucleotides. Every individual sample yielded 3 million or more paired-end reads (each containing CDR3). One entry per CDR3 protein, called by TCRdb with MiXCR from the 5' RACE reads. The top ten hold 20% to 25% of the sample, which has just under 750,000 distinct CDR3 sequences, over 20% seen once.

This TCR was recovered from a man between 65 and 79 years old in good health. The rearrangement joins TRBV24-1 to TRBJ2-1; 10 bases are a match to TRBD1. Judging by the DNA end, TRBJ2-5 fits better; the J call may be wrong. What was sequenced was blood. CDR3 loop: CATSDLGTGAETQYF. In DNA form, the CDR3 reads TGTGCCACCAGTGACCTCGGGACAGGGGCAGAGACCCAGTACTTC.